The source of this T cell receptor beta chain is a study of T cells in Graves' hyperthyroidism and ophthalmopathy. Regarding the study as a whole: Most thyroid clonotypes expanded above 0.001 appeared in blood too.

This clonotype was observed at least ten times. The target antigen is unknown. Trimming took 5 bases from V and 14 from J; bases not matched to a gene: 4. CDR3 length: 11 amino acids. The germline CDR1 and CDR2 sequences are SGHAT and FQNNGV. TCR beta CDR3 sequences were amplified from RNA transcripts. HTBI primers were employed in a first-round RT-PCR of the TCR CDR3. Each CDR3 protein is one row after TCRdb ran MiXCR on the multiplex PCR reads. The data contain about 620,000 distinct CDR3 sequences, roughly 17% of them seen just once; the ten biggest clones take up 3.8%. This sequence joins TRBV11-2 and TRBJ2-1, with 9 bases matching TRBD2. Sequenced input: blood. This receptor was obtained from a woman younger than 45 with Graves' hyperthyroidism. CDR3 region: CASSPGTSKFF. CDR3 sequence (DNA): TGTGCCAGCAGCCCCGGGACTAGCAAGTTCTTC.